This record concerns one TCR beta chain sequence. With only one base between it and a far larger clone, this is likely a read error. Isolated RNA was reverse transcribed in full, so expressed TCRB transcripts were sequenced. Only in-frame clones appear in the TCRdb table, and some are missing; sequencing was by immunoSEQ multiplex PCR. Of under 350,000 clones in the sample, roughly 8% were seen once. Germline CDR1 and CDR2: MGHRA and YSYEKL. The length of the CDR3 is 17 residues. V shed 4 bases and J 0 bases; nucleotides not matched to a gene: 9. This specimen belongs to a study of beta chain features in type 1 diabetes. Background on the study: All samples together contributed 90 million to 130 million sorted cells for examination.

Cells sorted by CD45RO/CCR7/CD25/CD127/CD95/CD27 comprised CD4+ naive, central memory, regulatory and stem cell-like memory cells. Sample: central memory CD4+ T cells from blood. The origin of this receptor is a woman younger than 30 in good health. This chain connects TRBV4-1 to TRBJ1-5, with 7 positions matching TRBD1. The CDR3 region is CASSLRDSDYSNQPQHF. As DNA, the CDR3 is TGCGCCAGCAGCCTCCGGGACAGTGATTATAGCAATCAGCCCCAGCATTTT.